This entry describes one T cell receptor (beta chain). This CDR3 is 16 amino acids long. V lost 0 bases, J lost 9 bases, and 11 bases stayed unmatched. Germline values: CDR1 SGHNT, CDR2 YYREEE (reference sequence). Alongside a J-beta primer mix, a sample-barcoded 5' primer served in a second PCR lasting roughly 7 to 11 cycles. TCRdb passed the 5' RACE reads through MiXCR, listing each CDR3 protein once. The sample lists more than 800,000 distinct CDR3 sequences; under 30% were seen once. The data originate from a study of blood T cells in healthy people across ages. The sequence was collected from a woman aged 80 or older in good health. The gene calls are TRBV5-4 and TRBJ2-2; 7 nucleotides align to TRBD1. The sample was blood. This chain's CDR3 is CASSLEPTGWGRELFF. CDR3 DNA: TGTGCCAGCAGCTTGGAGCCGACAGGGTGGGGAAGGGAGCTGTTTTTT.